The 16 T cell receptor beta chains presented below share a single source sample, sequenced in a study of cytomegalovirus exposure and HLA in healthy donors. Libraries were prepared by immunoSEQ multiplex PCR; TCRdb keeps only in-frame clonotypes and omits some of them. Of roughly 130,000 clones detected, more than 80% appear once; the ten largest clones hold about 6.6%. Material for sequencing was PBMCs. The receptors originated from a woman in her thirties in good health and CMV-seropositive.

The chain uses TRBV5-3 and TRBJ2-1, with a weak D call TRBD1 (6 bases). TRBV5-3 is placed among ORFs of uncertain function. This CDR3 has 15 amino acids. V gave up 0 bases and J gave up 5 bases, with 12 bases separating them. The CDR3 DNA sequence: TGTGCCAGAAGCTTGGCAGGGGTAGCAGACAATGAGCAGTTCTTC. Translating it yields CARSLAGVADNEQFF.

This clone was counted a few times. The chain combines TRBV5-1 with TRBJ1-1, with 7 bases lining up with TRBD1. V was pared by 0 bases and J by 2 bases, with 7 bases of the junction left unmatched. The CDR3 is made up of 16 amino acids. Germline V gives CDR1 SGHRS, CDR2 YFSETQ. CDR3 amino acids: CASSLAPTGPNTEAFF. DNA of the CDR3: TGCGCCAGCAGCTTGGCTCCGACAGGGCCAAACACTGAAGCTTTCTTT.

This clone was seen a few times. The chain joins TRBV5-1 to TRBJ2-1; 10 bases are a match to TRBD2. This CDR3 is built from 16 residues. The germline V gene has CDR1 SGHRS and CDR2 YFSETQ. The junction had 11 bases not matched to a gene; V was cut back by 4 bases and J by 7 bases. The CDR3 loop reads CASSPTTSGPRNEQFF. The CDR3 DNA reads TGCGCCAGCAGCCCAACGACTAGCGGGCCACGGAATGAGCAGTTCTTC.

The chain has TRBV2 and TRBJ2-1; the match to TRBD1 covers 8 bases. Germline CDR1 reads SNHLY; CDR2 reads FYNNEI. The CDR3 length is 16 residues. Unmatched junction bases numbered 9, after V lost 2 bases and J lost 6 bases. The CDR3 bases are TGTGCCAGCAGTGAATCCCAGGGGGCGTATAGCAATGAGCAGTTCTTC. This sequence encodes CASSESQGAYSNEQFF.

The V call is TRBV4-1, the J call TRBJ1-5; a possible D gene is TRBD1 (6 bases). V was trimmed by 4 bases and J by 7 bases, leaving 11 bases between them. Germline-derived CDR1 and CDR2 are MGHRA and YSYEKL. This CDR3 region has 13 residues. As DNA, the CDR3 is TGCGCCAGCAGCCTAGGGACATTCCAGCCCCAGCATTTT. As protein: CASSLGTFQPQHF.

This chain joins TRBV4-2 and TRBJ2-1; D perhaps matches TRBD1 (6 bases). The germline gives CDR1 LGHNA, CDR2 YNFKEQ. There are 18 residues in the CDR3. Between the trimmed V and J ends, which lost 4 bases and 0 bases, there was a span of 19 bases. CDR3 sequence: CASSRELDSRLSYNEQFF. The CDR3 DNA is TGTGCCAGCAGCCGGGAATTGGACAGCCGACTCTCCTACAATGAGCAGTTCTTC.

This clone was recorded once. The CDR3 protein is CASSESPATNEKLFF. The CDR3 DNA is TGTGCCAGCAGTGAAAGCCCTGCAACTAATGAAAAACTGTTTTTT. The V gene is TRBV2, the J gene TRBJ1-4; D is unclear. Germline V gene sequence: CDR1 SNHLY, CDR2 FYNNEI. V dropped 2 bases and J dropped 0 bases, with 7 bases sitting between them. CDR3 length equals 15 residues.

The J gene is TRBJ1-3, the V gene TRBV29-1, with 7 bases fitting TRBD1. J lost 4 bases, V lost 7 bases, and 1 base had no gene match. This CDR3 region has 11 residues. Per the germline V gene, CDR1 is SQVTM and CDR2 is ANQGSEA. CDR3 sequence (DNA): TGCAGCGGGGGACAGGGAAACACCATATATTTT. Translated, it gives CSGGQGNTIYF.

As DNA, the CDR3 is TGCGCCAGCGCGGGGGGCCACGAGCAGTACTTC. It yields the protein CASAGGHEQYF. The chain uses TRBV5-1 and TRBJ2-7; 8 bases align to TRBD2. Germline values: CDR1 SGHRS, CDR2 YFSETQ. V lost 7 bases and J lost 5; bases outside the gene matches: 2. This CDR3 is built from 11 residues.

The V and J genes are TRBV6-5 and TRBJ1-4, with 7 bases lining up with TRBD1. V lost 2 bases, J lost 8 bases, and 5 bases stayed unmatched. Germline V gene data show CDR1 as MNHEY and CDR2 as SVGAGI. CDR3 length: 14 residues. This CDR3 is CASSYTRDSEKLFF. CDR3 sequence (DNA): TGTGCCAGCAGTTACACCCGGGACAGCGAAAAACTGTTTTTT.

The rearrangement links TRBV13 to TRBJ1-5; 8 positions match TRBD1. Germline CDR1 reads PRHDT; CDR2 reads FYEKMQ (reference sequence). The V segment lost 4 bases and the J segment 3 bases; nucleotides outside the gene matches: 2. This CDR3 has 14 residues. CDR3 coding DNA: TGTGCCAGCAGCTCGGACAGGGACAATCAGCCCCAGCATTTT. Its translation is CASSSDRDNQPQHF.

The chain links TRBV29-1 to TRBJ1-2; possible D gene TRBD1, 5 bases. V was clipped by 5 bases and J by 4 bases, with 14 bases between them. This CDR3 has 13 residues. Germline V gives CDR1 SQVTM, CDR2 ANQGSEA. The CDR3 sequence is CSVSSGGVYGYTF. The CDR3 DNA reads as TGCAGCGTTAGCAGTGGGGGGGTCTATGGCTACACCTTC.

A single count supports this clone. This chain joins TRBV7-6 and TRBJ2-7, with TRBD1 matching 7 bases. The CDR3 extends over 14 amino acids. The trim removed 1 base at V and 4 bases at J, leaving 4 bases unmatched. In germline, CDR1 is SGHVS, CDR2 FNYEAQ. The CDR3 reads CASSLGTGLYEQYF. The CDR3 DNA is TGTGCCAGCAGCTTAGGGACAGGCCTATACGAGCAGTACTTC.

The chain joins TRBV5-8 to TRBJ1-1; D remains unclear. Germline CDR1 SGHTS, CDR2 YDEGEE. Trimming took off 0 bases at V and 8 bases at J, with 11 bases between the two ends. The CDR3 is 13 residues long. CDR3 sequence (DNA): TGTGCCAGCAGCTTGGGGGCCAATATGGAAGCTTTCTTT. Its protein product is CASSLGANMEAFF.

The chain couples TRBV7-2 to TRBJ2-2, with 11 bases lining up with TRBD2. Per germline, CDR1 SGHTA and CDR2 FQGNSA. The CDR3 runs 17 residues. V lost 1 base and J lost 8; bases outside the gene matches: 9. The CDR3: CASSLGLAGGWLGELFF. CDR3 nucleotide sequence: TGTGCCAGCAGCTTAGGGCTAGCGGGAGGTTGGCTGGGGGAGCTGTTTTTT.

The V call is TRBV27, the J call TRBJ1-5; D is unresolved. The CDR3 extends over 13 amino acids. Germline assignment: CDR1 MNHEY and CDR2 SMNVEV (reference sequence). V was cut by 6 bases and J by 3 bases, with 9 bases left in between. The CDR3 is CASSLGFNQPQHF. CDR3 sequence (DNA): TGTGCCAGCAGCCTAGGATTCAATCAGCCCCAGCATTTT.